This TCR beta chain was identified in a study of cytomegalovirus exposure and HLA in healthy donors. Overall study findings and caveats: It was found in a later analysis that first-cohort TCR clusters tended to co-occur in the 100 to 150 validation repertoires. The listing of 150 to 200 TCR beta chains classed them as cytomegalovirus-associated. Rare sequences made up most TCRs, while some public TCRs were found in many donors.

Note on this clone: Its specificity is not known.

The donors were part of the validation cohort of 100 to 150 subjects. That cohort was separate from the first cohort, which comprised about 670 subjects. Germline V gene data show CDR1 as SGDLS and CDR2 as YYNGEE. V gave up 2 bases and J gave up 3 bases; unmatched junction bases: 9. The CDR3 totals 16 residues. The assay was immunoSEQ multiplex PCR, and TCRdb's table has in-frame clones only and misses some. Of roughly 57,000 clones in the sample, approximately 93% were seen once. The chain is built from TRBV9 and TRBJ2-7; 9 positions match TRBD1. The sequenced sample was PBMCs. The sequence derives from a woman between 18 and 29 years old in good health and CMV-seropositive. The CDR3 loop is CASSVSQGQGLYEQYF. The CDR3, as DNA: TGTGCCAGCAGCGTTAGTCAGGGACAGGGTCTCTACGAGCAGTACTTC.